The clone carrying this T cell receptor (beta chain) was counted between two and nine times. Of the isolated RNA, all was reverse transcribed, and so the sequenced material was expressed TCRB transcripts. Only in-frame clones appear in the TCRdb table, and some are missing; sequencing was by immunoSEQ multiplex PCR. The data hold around 340,000 clones, with 7% to 9% observed a single time. The data belong to a study of beta chain features in type 1 diabetes. CD45RO/CCR7/CD25/CD127/CD95/CD27 sorting isolated CD4+ naive, central memory, regulatory and stem cell-like memory cells. Germline V gene lookup returns CDR1 MNHNY and CDR2 SVGAGI (reference sequence). Trimming shortened V by 6 bases and J by 7 bases, and 15 bases separated the two germline ends. The CDR3 runs to 13 residues.

The clonotype was recovered from a woman aged 18-30 years in good health. Input material: central memory CD4+ T cells from blood. The chain combines TRBV6-6 with TRBJ1-2, with unresolved D. The CDR3 region has the DNA TGTGCCAGCAGGCCACCCACGTCCCTTGGCTACACCTTC. It encodes CASRPPTSLGYTF.